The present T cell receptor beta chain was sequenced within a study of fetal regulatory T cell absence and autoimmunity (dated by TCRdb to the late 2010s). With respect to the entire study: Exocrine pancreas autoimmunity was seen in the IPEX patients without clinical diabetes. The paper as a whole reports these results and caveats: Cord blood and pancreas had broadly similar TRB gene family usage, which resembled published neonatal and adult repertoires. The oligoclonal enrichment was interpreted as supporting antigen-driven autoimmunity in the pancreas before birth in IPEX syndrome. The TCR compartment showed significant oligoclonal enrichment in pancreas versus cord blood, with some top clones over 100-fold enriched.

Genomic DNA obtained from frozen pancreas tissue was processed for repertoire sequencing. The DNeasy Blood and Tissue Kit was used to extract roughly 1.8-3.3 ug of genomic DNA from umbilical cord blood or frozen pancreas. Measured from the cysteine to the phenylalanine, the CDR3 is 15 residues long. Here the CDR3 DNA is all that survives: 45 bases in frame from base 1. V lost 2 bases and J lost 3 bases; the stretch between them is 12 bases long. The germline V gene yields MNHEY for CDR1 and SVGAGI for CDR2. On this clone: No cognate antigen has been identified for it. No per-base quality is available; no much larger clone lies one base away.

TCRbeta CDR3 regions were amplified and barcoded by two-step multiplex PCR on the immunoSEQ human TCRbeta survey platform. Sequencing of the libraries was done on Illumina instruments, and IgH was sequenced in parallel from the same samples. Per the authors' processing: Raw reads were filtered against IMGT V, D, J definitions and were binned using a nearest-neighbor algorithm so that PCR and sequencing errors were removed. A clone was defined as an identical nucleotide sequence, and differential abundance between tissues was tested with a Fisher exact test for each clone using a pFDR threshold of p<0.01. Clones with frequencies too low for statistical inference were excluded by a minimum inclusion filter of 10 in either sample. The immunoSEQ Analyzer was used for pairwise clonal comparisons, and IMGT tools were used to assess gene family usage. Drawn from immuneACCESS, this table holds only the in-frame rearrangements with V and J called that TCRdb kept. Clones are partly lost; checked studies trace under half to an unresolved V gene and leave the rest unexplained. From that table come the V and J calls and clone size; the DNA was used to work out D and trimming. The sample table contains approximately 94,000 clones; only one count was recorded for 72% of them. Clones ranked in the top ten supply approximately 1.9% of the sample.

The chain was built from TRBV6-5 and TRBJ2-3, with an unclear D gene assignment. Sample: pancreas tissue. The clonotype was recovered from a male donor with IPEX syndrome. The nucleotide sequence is TGTGCCAGCAGTTACCTCCCTCCATCTACAGATACGCAGTATTTT. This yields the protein CASSYLPPSTDTQYF.